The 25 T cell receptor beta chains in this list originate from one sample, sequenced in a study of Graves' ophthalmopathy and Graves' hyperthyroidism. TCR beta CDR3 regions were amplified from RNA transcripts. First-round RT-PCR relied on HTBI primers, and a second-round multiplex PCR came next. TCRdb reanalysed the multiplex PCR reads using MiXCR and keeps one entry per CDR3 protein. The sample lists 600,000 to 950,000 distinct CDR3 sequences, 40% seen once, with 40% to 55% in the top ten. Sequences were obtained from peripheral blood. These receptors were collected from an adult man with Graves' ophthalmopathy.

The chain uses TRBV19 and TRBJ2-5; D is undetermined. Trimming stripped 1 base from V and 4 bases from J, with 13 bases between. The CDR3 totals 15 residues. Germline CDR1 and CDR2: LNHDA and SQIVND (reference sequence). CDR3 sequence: CASSIGSIPGETQYF. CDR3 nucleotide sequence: TGTGCCAGTAGTATAGGTAGTATCCCGGGAGAGACCCAGTACTTC.

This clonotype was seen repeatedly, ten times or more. The CDR3 DNA sequence: TGTGCCAGCAGCGTAGCTTCAGGACTTGGCTACACCTTC. Residues: CASSVASGLGYTF. This chain connects TRBV9 to TRBJ1-2; no clear D gene. Germline V gives CDR1 SGDLS, CDR2 YYNGEE. The CDR3 totals 13 residues. Trimming pared 0 bases from V and 7 bases from J, leaving 10 bases between. The variable domain in full, with the rest retrieved from reference TRBV9 and TRBJ1-2, is DSGVTQTPKHLITATGQRVTLRCSPRSGDLSVYWYQQSLDQGLQFLIQYYNGEERAKGNILERFSAQQFPDLHSELNLSSLELGDSALYFCASSVASGLGYTFGSGTRLTVV.

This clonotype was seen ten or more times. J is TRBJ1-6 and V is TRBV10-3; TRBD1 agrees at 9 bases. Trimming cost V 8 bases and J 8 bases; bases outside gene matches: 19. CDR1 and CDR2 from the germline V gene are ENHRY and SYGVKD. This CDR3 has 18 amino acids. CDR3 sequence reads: CAIGRRDRDEVLHSPLHF. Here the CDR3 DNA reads TGTGCCATCGGGCGGCGGGACAGGGATGAAGTTCTTCATTCACCCCTCCACTTT.

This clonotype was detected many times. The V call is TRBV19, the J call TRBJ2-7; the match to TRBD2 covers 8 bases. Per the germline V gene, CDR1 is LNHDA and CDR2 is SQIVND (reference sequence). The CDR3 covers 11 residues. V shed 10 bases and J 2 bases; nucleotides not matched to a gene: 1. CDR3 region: CATGLAYEQYF. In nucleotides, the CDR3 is TGTGCCACGGGACTAGCCTACGAGCAGTACTTC.

The CDR3 nucleotides read TGTGCCACCAGCGGGCCCAGGGGGCTAGTTCCAGCGGGGGAGCTGTTTTTT. Protein product: CATSGPRGLVPAGELFF. The chain uses TRBV15 and TRBJ1-4; 8 bases are shared with TRBD1. The J call may not be correct, given that the DNA end is closer to TRBJ2-2. CDR3 length: 17 amino acids. CDR1 is LNHNV, CDR2 YYDKDF, per germline (reference sequence).

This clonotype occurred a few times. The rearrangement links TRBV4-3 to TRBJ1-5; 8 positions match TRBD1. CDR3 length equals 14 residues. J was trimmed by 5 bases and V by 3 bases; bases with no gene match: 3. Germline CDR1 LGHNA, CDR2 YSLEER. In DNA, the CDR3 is TGCGCCAGCAGCCAGGGACAGGAGGATCAGCCCCAGCATTTT. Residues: CASSQGQEDQPQHF.

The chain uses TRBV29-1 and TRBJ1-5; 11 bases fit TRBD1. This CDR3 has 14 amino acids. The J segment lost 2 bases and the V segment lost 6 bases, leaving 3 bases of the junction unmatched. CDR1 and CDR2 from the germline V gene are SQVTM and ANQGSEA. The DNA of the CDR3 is TGCAGCGTACGGACAGGGGGCGGCAATCAGCCCCAGCATTTT. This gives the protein CSVRTGGGNQPQHF.

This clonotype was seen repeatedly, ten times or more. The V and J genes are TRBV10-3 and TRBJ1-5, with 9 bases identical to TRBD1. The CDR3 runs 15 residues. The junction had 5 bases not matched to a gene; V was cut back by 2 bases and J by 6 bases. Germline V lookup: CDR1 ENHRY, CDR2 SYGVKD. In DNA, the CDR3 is TGTGCCATCAGTGAGGGGGACAGGGAGGTTCAGCCCCAGCATTTT. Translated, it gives CAISEGDREVQPQHF.

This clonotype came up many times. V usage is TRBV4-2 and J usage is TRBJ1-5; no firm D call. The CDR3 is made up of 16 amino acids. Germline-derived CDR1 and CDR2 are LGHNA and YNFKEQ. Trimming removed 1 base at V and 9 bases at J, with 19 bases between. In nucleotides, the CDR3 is TGTGCCAGCAGCCAAGTCGTGCCGGAGGCGGGCGTGCCCCAGCATTTT. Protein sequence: CASSQVVPEAGVPQHF.

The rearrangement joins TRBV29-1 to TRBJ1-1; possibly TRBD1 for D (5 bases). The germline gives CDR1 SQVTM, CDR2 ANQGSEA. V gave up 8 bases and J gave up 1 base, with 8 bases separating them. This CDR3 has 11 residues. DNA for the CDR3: TGCAGCCCCCAGGGGAACACTGAAGCTTTCTTT. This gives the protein CSPQGNTEAFF.

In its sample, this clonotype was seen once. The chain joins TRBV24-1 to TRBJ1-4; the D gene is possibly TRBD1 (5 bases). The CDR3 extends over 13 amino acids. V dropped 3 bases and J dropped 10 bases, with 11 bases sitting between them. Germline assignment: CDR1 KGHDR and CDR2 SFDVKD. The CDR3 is CATSDPREGKLFF. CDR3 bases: TGTGCCACCAGTGATCCCAGGGAGGGAAAACTGTTTTTT.

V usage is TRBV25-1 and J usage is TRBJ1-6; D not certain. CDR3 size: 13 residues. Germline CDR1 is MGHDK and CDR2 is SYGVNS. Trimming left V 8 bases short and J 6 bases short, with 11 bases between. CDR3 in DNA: TGTGCCAGCTTAGAGGGATCTAATTCACCCCTCCACTTT. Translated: CASLEGSNSPLHF. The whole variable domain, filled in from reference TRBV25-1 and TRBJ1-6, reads EADIYQTPRYLVIGTGKKITLECSQTMGHDKMYWYQQDPGMELHLIHYSYGVNSTEKGDLSSESTVSRIRTEHFPLTLESARPSHTSQYLCASLEGSNSPLHFGNGTRLTVT.

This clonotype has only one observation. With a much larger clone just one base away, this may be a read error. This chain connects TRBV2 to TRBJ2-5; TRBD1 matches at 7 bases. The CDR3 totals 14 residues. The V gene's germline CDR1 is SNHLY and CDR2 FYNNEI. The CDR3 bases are TGTGCCGGCAGCTACAGGGGCGGCGAAGAGACCCAGTACTTC. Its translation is CAGSYRGGEETQYF.

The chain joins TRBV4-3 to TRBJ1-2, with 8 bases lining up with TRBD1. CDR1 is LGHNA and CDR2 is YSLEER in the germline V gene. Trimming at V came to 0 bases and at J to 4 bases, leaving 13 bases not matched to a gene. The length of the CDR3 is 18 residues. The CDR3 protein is CASSQESPGQVVLYGYTF. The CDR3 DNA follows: TGCGCCAGCAGCCAAGAATCTCCGGGACAGGTTGTTCTCTATGGCTACACCTTC.

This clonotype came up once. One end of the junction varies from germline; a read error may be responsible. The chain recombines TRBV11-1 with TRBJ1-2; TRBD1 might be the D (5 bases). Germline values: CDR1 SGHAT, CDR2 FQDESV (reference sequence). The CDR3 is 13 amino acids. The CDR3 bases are TGTGCCAGCAGCTTAGAAGGGGCTGGTGGCTGCACCTTC. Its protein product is CASSLEGAGGCTF.

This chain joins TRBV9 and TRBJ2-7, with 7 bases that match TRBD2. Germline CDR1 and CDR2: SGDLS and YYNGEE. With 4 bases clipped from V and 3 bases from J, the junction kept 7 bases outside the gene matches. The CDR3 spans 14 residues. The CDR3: CASSHLAGVYEQYF. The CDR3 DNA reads TGTGCCAGCAGCCATCTCGCGGGGGTCTACGAGCAGTACTTC.

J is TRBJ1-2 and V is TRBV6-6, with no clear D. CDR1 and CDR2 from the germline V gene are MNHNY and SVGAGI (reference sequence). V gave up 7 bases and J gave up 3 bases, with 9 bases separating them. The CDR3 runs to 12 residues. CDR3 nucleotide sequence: TGTGCCAGCAACTCGCTAGACTATGGCTACACCTTC. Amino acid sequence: CASNSLDYGYTF.

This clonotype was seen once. The CDR3 sequence: CASSYTGIQETQYF. The CDR3, as DNA: TGTGCCAGCAGTTACACGGGCATCCAAGAGACCCAGTACTTC. V is TRBV7-8 and J is TRBJ2-5, with D uncertain. The V end was cut by 6 bases, the J end by 1 base, with 12 bases between. CDR1 is SGHVS, CDR2 FQNEAQ, per germline. The CDR3 runs 14 residues.

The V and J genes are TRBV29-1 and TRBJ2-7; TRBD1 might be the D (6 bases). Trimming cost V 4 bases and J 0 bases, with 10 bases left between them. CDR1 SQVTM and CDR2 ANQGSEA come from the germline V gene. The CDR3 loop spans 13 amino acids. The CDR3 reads CSVGGQNSYEQYF. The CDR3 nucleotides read TGCAGCGTTGGCGGACAGAACTCCTACGAGCAGTACTTC.

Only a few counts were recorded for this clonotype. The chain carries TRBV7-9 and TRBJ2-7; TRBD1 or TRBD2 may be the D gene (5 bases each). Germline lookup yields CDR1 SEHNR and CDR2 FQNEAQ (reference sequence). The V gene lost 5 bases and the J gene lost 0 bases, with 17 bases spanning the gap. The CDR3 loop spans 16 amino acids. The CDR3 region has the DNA TGTGCCAGCAGCCCCCGTTTCGGGGCGCCCTCCTACGAGCAGTACTTC. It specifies CASSPRFGAPSYEQYF. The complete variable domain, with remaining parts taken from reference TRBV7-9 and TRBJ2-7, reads DTGVSQNPRHKITKRGQNVTFRCDPISEHNRLYWYRQTLGQGPEFLTYFQNEAQLEKSRLLSDRFSAERPKGSFSTLEIQRTEQGDSAMYLCASSPRFGAPSYEQYFGPGTRLTVT.

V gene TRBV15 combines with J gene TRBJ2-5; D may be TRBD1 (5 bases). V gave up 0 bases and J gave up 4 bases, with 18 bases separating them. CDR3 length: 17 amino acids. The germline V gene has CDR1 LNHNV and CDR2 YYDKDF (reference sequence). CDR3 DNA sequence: TGTGCCACCAGCAGAGATCGCCTCGATAGGGGTGGAGAGACCCAGTACTTC. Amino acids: CATSRDRLDRGGETQYF.

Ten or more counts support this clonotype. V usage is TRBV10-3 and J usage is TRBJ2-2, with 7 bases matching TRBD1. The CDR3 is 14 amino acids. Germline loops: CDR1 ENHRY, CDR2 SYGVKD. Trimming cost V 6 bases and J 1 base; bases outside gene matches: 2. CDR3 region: CAISTGVNTGELFF. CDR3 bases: TGTGCCATCAGCACAGGGGTGAACACCGGGGAGCTGTTTTTT.

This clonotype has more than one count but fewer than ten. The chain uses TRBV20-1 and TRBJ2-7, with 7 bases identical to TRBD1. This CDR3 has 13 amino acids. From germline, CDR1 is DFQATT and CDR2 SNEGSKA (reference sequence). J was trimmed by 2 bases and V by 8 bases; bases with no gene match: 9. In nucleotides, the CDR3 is TGCAGTCAGAGGAGACAGGGAACCTACGAGCAGTACTTC. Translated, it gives CSQRRQGTYEQYF.

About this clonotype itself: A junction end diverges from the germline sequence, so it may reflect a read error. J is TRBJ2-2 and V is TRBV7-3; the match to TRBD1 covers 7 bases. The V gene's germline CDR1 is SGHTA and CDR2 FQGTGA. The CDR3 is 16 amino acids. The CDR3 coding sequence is TGTGCCAGCGGCTTGAAGGGACAGCGTCCGACCGGGGAGCTGTTTTTT. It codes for CASGLKGQRPTGELFF.

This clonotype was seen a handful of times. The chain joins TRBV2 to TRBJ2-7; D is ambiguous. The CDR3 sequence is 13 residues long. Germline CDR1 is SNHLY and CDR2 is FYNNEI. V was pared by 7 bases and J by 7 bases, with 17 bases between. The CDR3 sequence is CASMGTTVGEQYF. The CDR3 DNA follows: TGTGCCAGCATGGGCACTACCGTCGGGGAGCAGTACTTC.